This entry concerns a single T cell receptor beta chain. This entry is derived from a study of T cells expressing NK-cell markers. The CDR3 is made up of 13 amino acids. From germline, CDR1 is GTSNPN and CDR2 SVGIG (reference sequence). TCRdb reprocessed the 5' RACE reads, keeping one entry per CDR3 protein, no DNA. This sample lists about 460,000 distinct CDR3 sequences; its ten largest clones have 1.4%. V usage is TRBV30 and J usage is TRBJ2-1; the D call of TRBD1 rests on TCRdb alone, since no DNA is present to check it. Sequenced material: blood T cells: a sorted CD56 or NKG2C T cell subset, CD4+ or CD8+ T cells, or bulk PBMC T cells (not recorded which). The sequence came from a woman in her 50s in good health. The CDR3 sequence is CAWVGQGYNEQFF.